This TCR beta chain was identified during a study of T cells in women clearing cervical HPV infection. On the study more broadly: Women with histologically confirmed HPV16-related CIN3 or worse, 2 with invasive cancer, served as cases. Findings and caveats of the study: TRBV6-7 relative abundance averaged approximately 0.11% in cases and 0.15% to 0.2% in controls.

As for this clone: What it binds is unknown. The DNA ends 3 residues before the CDR3 does, and the rest of the CDR3 is filled in from the germline J gene.

MY09/MY11 PCR detected cervical HPV DNA; dot-blot assigned genotypes. Germline values: CDR1 LNHDA, CDR2 SQIVND (reference sequence). V trimming: 7 bases; J trimming: 6 bases; junction bases outside the gene matches: 11. The CDR3 runs to 15 residues. Clones were read by immunoSEQ multiplex PCR, and TCRdb kept only the in-frame ones, dropping some. The sample totals tens of thousands of clones. The J gene is TRBJ2-2, the V gene TRBV19, with 7 bases identical to TRBD2. This TCR was recovered from a woman between 18 and 75 years old with a cervical HPV16 infection that either progressed to CIN3+ or cleared (not recorded which). Sequencing used blood buffy coat. The CDR3 loop is CASTDRAGRAGELFF. CDR3 bases read: TGTGCCAGTACCGATAGAGCGGGGCGGGCCGGGGAG. The full variable domain, completed using reference TRBV19 and TRBJ2-2, is DGGITQSPKYLFRKEGQNVTLSCEQNLNHDAMYWYRQDPGQGLRLIYYSQIVNDFQKGDIAEGYSVSREKKESFPLTVTSAQKNPTAFYLCASTDRAGRAGELFFGEGSRLTVL.